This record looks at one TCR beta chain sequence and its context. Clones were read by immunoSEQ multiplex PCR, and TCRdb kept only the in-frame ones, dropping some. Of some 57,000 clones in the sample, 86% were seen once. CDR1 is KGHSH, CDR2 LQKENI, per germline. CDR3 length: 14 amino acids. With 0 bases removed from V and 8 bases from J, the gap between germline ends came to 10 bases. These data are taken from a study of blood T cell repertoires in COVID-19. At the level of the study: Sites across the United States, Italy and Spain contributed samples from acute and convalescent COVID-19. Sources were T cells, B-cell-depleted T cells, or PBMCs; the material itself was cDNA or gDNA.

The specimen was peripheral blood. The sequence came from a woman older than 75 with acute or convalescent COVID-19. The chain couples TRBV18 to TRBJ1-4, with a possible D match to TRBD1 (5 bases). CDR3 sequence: CASSPPERGEKLFF. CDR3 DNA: TGTGCCAGCTCACCACCAGAAAGGGGCGAAAAACTGTTTTTT.